The entry below gives a single TCR beta chain sequence along with its context. Its antigen remains unidentified. These data are taken from a study of OX40 agonist ivuxolimab in advanced cancers. Study background: Patients were treated with intravenous ivuxolimab, dosed at 0.01 to 10 mg/kg and infused every 2 weeks. In three patients, partial responses were observed, one with hepatocellular carcinoma and two with cutaneous melanoma. Findings and caveats of the study: Expanded clones were, on average, more numerous in CD8+ T cells than in CD4+.

Germline V gene lookup returns CDR1 SGHNT and CDR2 YYREEE (reference sequence). Trimming took 4 bases from V and 0 from J, leaving 17 bases between them. The length of the CDR3 is 17 residues. Profiled with immunoSEQ multiplex PCR; TCRdb holds only in-frame clones, not every one. The data show 130,000 or so clones, with about 93% seen just once and more than 0.9% held by the top ten. The sequence derives from an adult with an advanced solid tumor such as melanoma, head and neck, liver or kidney cancer. The V and J genes are TRBV5-4 and TRBJ2-1; D may match TRBD1 or TRBD2 (6 bases each). This sample comprised CD4+ or CD8+ T cells sorted from blood, obtained in a trial of the OX40 agonist ivuxolimab. The chain's CDR3 is CASSPLGRGASYNEQFF. For the CDR3, the DNA is TGTGCCAGCAGCCCATTAGGAAGGGGGGCCTCCTACAATGAGCAGTTCTTC.